These T cell receptor beta chains were read from a single sample in a study of human T cells and chemical hapten exposure. From the RACE reads, TCRdb called clonotypes with MiXCR, one entry per CDR3 protein. The repertoire holds roughly 54,000 distinct CDR3 sequences, with over 9.5% as singletons. This material consisted of whole blood, taken in connection with sensitization to the hapten diphenylcyclopropenone (DPC). These receptors originate from a woman in her forties or fifties with alopecia areata. Some clones in this sample may be carry-over from other donors' samples. CDR3s include the opening cysteine and the closing phenylalanine or tryptophan. The D gene is left open where the match is weak. Clone size is given for some rows only: seen once, a few or many times, or a class if the clone is expanded.

TRBJ2-7 TRBD1 - TRBV5-5 15 TGTGCCAGCAGCTCACAGGGGTCGGTTTCCTACGAGCAGTACTTC CASSSQGSVSYEQYF
TRBJ1-5 - few TRBV28 12 TGTGCCAGCAGTTTGAGGGGCCAGCCCCAGCATTTT CASSLRGQPQHF
TRBJ1-2 - few TRBV7-2 15 TGTGCCAGCAGCTTAGCGCGGTCTGGGAACTATGGCTACACCTTC CASSLARSGNYGYTF
TRBJ1-1 - few TRBV14 13 TGTGCCAGCAGCCAATCCGCGCGCACTGAAGCTTTCTTT CASSQSARTEAFF
TRBJ1-4 TRBD1 few TRBV6-5 16 TGTGCCAGCAGGCCACCCCTCGGGACAGGGACAGAAAAACTGTTTTTT CASRPPLGTGTEKLFF
TRBJ2-5 - many TRBV7-9 15 TGTGCCAGCAGCTTAGGGGGTCAGCGACAAGAGACCCAGTACTTC CASSLGGQRQETQYF
TRBJ1-6 - many TRBV28 16 TGTGCCAGCAGTTTCCTCTCGAGAGTGATGGGATCACCCCTCCACTTT CASSFLSRVMGSPLHF
TRBJ2-7 - - TRBV7-2 15 TGTGCCAGCAGCTTAGGTGGGGGGCCCACCTACGAGCAGTACTTC CASSLGGGPTYEQYF
TRBJ1-3 - - TRBV20-1 14 TGCAGTGCTAGATCGACTAGCTCTGGAAACACCATATATTTT CSARSTSSGNTIYF
TRBJ2-3 TRBD2 - TRBV10-3 14 TGTGCCATCAGTGAGGCGGGGGGAACAGATACGCAGTATTTT CAISEAGGTDTQYF
TRBJ2-5 - - TRBV7-9 14 TGTGCCAGCAGCCTTCGGACGGACCAAGAGACCCAGTACTTC CASSLRTDQETQYF
TRBJ1-6 TRBD1 - TRBV7-8 17 TGTGCCAGCACCCGGACAGGGGCGGTCCCCTATAATTCACCCCTCCACTTT CASTRTGAVPYNSPLHF
TRBJ2-3 TRBD1 few TRBV2 13 TGTGCCGGGGGGGACAGGGGCACAGATACGCAGTATTTT CAGGDRGTDTQYF
TRBJ2-1 TRBD1 - TRBV18 14 TGTGCCAGCTCACCACCACAGGGGGATAATGAGCAGTTCTTC CASSPPQGDNEQFF
TRBJ2-1 TRBD1 - TRBV5-1 16 TGCGCCAGCAGCTTGGTGGGACAGGGGCCCTACAATGAGCAGTTCTTC CASSLVGQGPYNEQFF
TRBJ2-5 TRBD1 few TRBV20-1 14 TGCAGTGCTAGACTTGGGACAGACCAAGAGACCCAGTACTTC CSARLGTDQETQYF
TRBJ1-5 - few TRBV20-1 14 TGCAGTGCTAGGATGAGTGGGACCCTAAGGCCCCAGCATTTT CSARMSGTLRPQHF
TRBJ2-7 - many TRBV20-1 14 TGCAGTGTTGCCTTCGGGACACCTCTTTACGAGCAGTACTTC CSVAFGTPLYEQYF
TRBJ2-1 TRBD1 - TRBV10-1 16 TGCGCCAGCAGTGTGGGGGACAGGCCCCCATACAATGAGCAGTTCTTC CASSVGDRPPYNEQFF
TRBJ2-7 - many TRBV12-3/TRBV12-4 12 TGTGCCAGCACCCACTTGGCGGGGGAGCAGTACTTC CASTHLAGEQYF
TRBJ2-3 - - TRBV6-5 16 TGTGCCAGCAGCTCGCCGGGGGGCCCCGGTCCAGATACGCAGTATTTT CASSSPGGPGPDTQYF
TRBJ1-5 - - TRBV7-9 14 TGTGCCAGCAGCTTAGACAGGGGCAATCAGCCCCAGCATTTT CASSLDRGNQPQHF
TRBJ1-2 - - TRBV12-3/TRBV12-4 15 TGTGCCAGCAGCCCCCTCCGACGGAGGGACTATGGCTACACCTTC CASSPLRRRDYGYTF
TRBJ2-1 - - TRBV12-3/TRBV12-4 13 TGTGCCAGCCACCACAATTATAACGGGGAGCAGTTCTTC CASHHNYNGEQFF
TRBJ1-1 - many TRBV7-6 13 TGTGCCAGCAGCTCCGGACAGAACACTGAAGCTTTCTTT CASSSGQNTEAFF
TRBJ1-2 - few TRBV27 14 TGTGCCAGCAGTCCATGGACTGCGGTGGGCAGCTACACCTTC CASSPWTAVGSYTF
TRBJ1-6 - - TRBV7-2 16 TGTGCCAGCAGCTCCCGACCCAACAGTATAAACTCACCCCTCCACTTT CASSSRPNSINSPLHF
TRBJ2-1 - - TRBV6-2/TRBV6-3 14 TGTGCCAGCACTACGACGGTACAATACAATGAGCAGTTCTTC CASTTTVQYNEQFF
TRBJ1-1 - few TRBV5-1 11 TGCGCCAGCAGCGGACCCGCGGAAGCTTTCTTT CASSGPAEAFF
TRBJ2-7 - many TRBV20-1 14 TGCAGTGCTAGAGATCTGGAGGGGGGCTACGAGCAGTACTTC CSARDLEGGYEQYF
TRBJ2-2 - few TRBV24-1 11 TGTGCCACCAGTAGATCCGGGGAGCTGTTTTTT CATSRSGELFF
TRBJ1-5 - few TRBV2 14 TGTGCCAGCAGGGGAGATTCCAGCAATCAGCCCCAGCATTTT CASRGDSSNQPQHF
TRBJ2-3 - - TRBV5-6 15 TGTGCCAGCAGCTTGCAGGGACCGACCACAGATACGCAGTATTTT CASSLQGPTTDTQYF
TRBJ1-2 - many TRBV4-2 12 TGTGCCATCACGGACGGATACTATGGCTACACCTTC CAITDGYYGYTF
TRBJ2-3 - few TRBV27 14 TGTGCCAGCAGTCCCATGGCGGGGACAGATACGCAGTATTTT CASSPMAGTDTQYF
TRBJ1-5 - few TRBV19 14 TGTGCCAGTGATAACAGGGTTGTGAATCAGCCCCAGCATTTT CASDNRVVNQPQHF
TRBJ2-7 TRBD2 many TRBV3-1 15 TGTGCCAGCAGCCGAAGAGCGGGGACCCGCTACGAGCAGTACTTC CASSRRAGTRYEQYF
TRBJ1-5 TRBD1 few TRBV20-1 12 TGCAGTGCTAGGCAGGGGGGTCAGCCCCAGCATTTT CSARQGGQPQHF
TRBJ2-5 - few TRBV28 13 TGTGCCAGCAGTTCCGGAAGGCAAGAGACCCAGTACTTC CASSSGRQETQYF
TRBJ2-7 - few TRBV28 13 TGTGCCAGCAGTTTTTACAGGGACGGGGAGCAGTACTTC CASSFYRDGEQYF
TRBJ2-1 TRBD2 many TRBV6-2/TRBV6-3 15 TGTGCCAGCAGCAGACTAGCGGGGAGGTACAATGAGCAGTTCTTC CASSRLAGRYNEQFF
TRBJ1-4 - few TRBV18 17 TGTGCCAGCTCACTAAACAACAAGGGTCCCGGTAATGAAAAACTGTTTTTT CASSLNNKGPGNEKLFF
TRBJ2-6 - few TRBV28 16 TGTGCCAGTCTACGGGCGGCTACCTCTGGGGCCAACGTCCTGACTTTC CASLRAATSGANVLTF